A single sample is the source of the 16 T cell receptor beta chains below, sequenced in a study of chemoradiotherapy in HPV16-positive cancers. Here immunoSEQ multiplex PCR was the method, and the copy in TCRdb shows in-frame clones only, minus some. The profile covers approximately 28,000 clones, with 90% to 95% appearing a single time and about 20% taken by the ten largest. Here the sequenced sample was blood, taken from a patient who underwent chemoradiotherapy. The receptor source for this set is a human donor with HPV-associated anogenital cancer.

The rearrangement links TRBV6-5 to TRBJ2-7; TRBD1 matches 7 bases. Germline V gene sequence: CDR1 MNHEY, CDR2 SVGAGI. This CDR3 spans 14 amino acids. Trimming removed 0 bases from V and 3 bases from J; junction bases left unmatched: 2. CDR3 DNA: TGTGCCAGCAGTTACTCTTGGGACAGCTACGAGCAGTACTTC. Translation gives CASSYSWDSYEQYF.

The V call is TRBV5-1, the J call TRBJ2-5; 12 nucleotides match TRBD1. After removal of 5 bases from V and 5 bases from J, the junction contained 7 bases not matched to a gene. Germline V gene data show CDR1 as SGHRS and CDR2 as YFSETQ. The CDR3 loop spans 15 amino acids. CDR3 protein: CASRELGQGAETQYF. DNA for the CDR3: TGCGCCAGCAGGGAGCTGGGACAGGGGGCCGAGACCCAGTACTTC.

This CDR3 reads CATSPRQGTNEKLFF. CDR3 coding DNA: TGTGCCACCAGCCCCCGGCAGGGCACTAATGAAAAACTGTTTTTT. V usage is TRBV15 and J usage is TRBJ1-4, with a tentative D call TRBD1 (5 bases). The CDR3 is 15 amino acids. Germline assignment: CDR1 LNHNV and CDR2 YYDKDF (reference sequence). V dropped 5 bases and J dropped 2 bases, with 12 bases sitting between them.

CDR3 region: CASSPRQLNEKLFF. The CDR3 DNA reads TGTGCCAGCTCACCCCGACAACTTAATGAAAAACTGTTTTTT. J is TRBJ1-4 and V is TRBV18; no reliable D call. Trimming took 3 bases from V and 4 from J, leaving 9 bases between them. Germline values: CDR1 KGHSH, CDR2 LQKENI. There are 14 residues in the CDR3.

The rearrangement uses TRBV19 and TRBJ1-1, with TRBD1 matching over 9 bases. In germline, CDR1 is LNHDA, CDR2 SQIVND (reference sequence). This CDR3 region has 13 residues. Losses at the gene ends were 4 bases for V and 7 bases for J; bases not matched to a gene: 4. Written as DNA, the CDR3 is TGTGCCAGTAGTAGGGACAGGGCAATTGAAGCTTTCTTT. This codes for CASSRDRAIEAFF.

The rearrangement joins TRBV4-1 to TRBJ1-1; 10 bases fit TRBD1. Germline V lookup: CDR1 MGHRA, CDR2 YSYEKL. The V segment lost 2 bases and the J segment 10 bases; nucleotides outside the gene matches: 7. The CDR3 totals 14 residues. CDR3 protein: CASSQWGQGKSAFF. CDR3 sequence (DNA): TGCGCCAGCAGCCAATGGGGACAGGGGAAGTCAGCTTTCTTT.

The chain couples TRBV7-2 to TRBJ1-4; 7 positions match TRBD1. The length of the CDR3 is 17 residues. Germline V CDR1 and CDR2: SGHTA, FQGNSA. J lost 14 bases, V lost 5 bases, and 23 bases had no gene match. CDR3 DNA sequence: TGTGCCAGCAGCCCCCTGCGGCGTGGCAGGGGGTCTATAGAGCTGTTTTTT. Protein: CASSPLRRGRGSIELFF.

The chain carries TRBV28 and TRBJ2-5; 8 nucleotides line up with TRBD1. The J segment lost 5 bases and the V segment lost 5 bases, leaving 10 bases of the junction unmatched. CDR3 length equals 15 residues. Germline CDR1 and CDR2: MDHEN and SYDVKM. The CDR3 DNA reads as TGTGCCAGCAGTCCCACTCGACAGGGGAGGGAGACCCAGTACTTC. Translated: CASSPTRQGRETQYF.

The rearrangement links TRBV7-2 to TRBJ2-1; D ambiguous. There are 15 residues in the CDR3. V lost 1 base and J 5 bases, leaving 12 bases between the germline ends. Germline CDR1 and CDR2: SGHTA and FQGNSA. This chain's CDR3 is CASSLGIGYNNEQFF. As DNA, the CDR3 is TGTGCCAGCAGCTTAGGAATTGGCTACAACAATGAGCAGTTCTTC.

The chain uses TRBV2 and TRBJ2-1; 8 nucleotides match TRBD2. CDR3 size: 14 residues. J gave up 1 base and V 7 bases, and 3 bases lay outside the gene matches. Germline V lookup: CDR1 SNHLY, CDR2 FYNNEI. This chain's CDR3 is CASKTSESYNEQFF. CDR3 bases: TGTGCCAGCAAGACTAGCGAGTCCTACAATGAGCAGTTCTTC.

The chain links TRBV2 to TRBJ2-7; tentative D call: TRBD2 (6 bases). This CDR3 contains 15 residues. CDR1 SNHLY and CDR2 FYNNEI come from the germline V gene. Trimming left V 2 bases short and J 4 bases short, with 15 bases between. CDR3 sequence reads: CASSEFSGLSYEQYF. The CDR3 DNA follows: TGTGCCAGCAGTGAATTTAGCGGTTTGTCGTACGAGCAGTACTTC.

The gene calls are TRBV7-9 and TRBJ2-1; 7 bases fit TRBD1. V shed 5 bases and J 0 bases; nucleotides not matched to a gene: 4. The germline V gene encodes CDR1 SEHNR and CDR2 FQNEAQ (reference sequence). The CDR3 runs 15 residues. CDR3 loop: CASSDYRGSYNEQFF. CDR3 bases: TGTGCCAGCAGCGATTACAGGGGCTCCTACAATGAGCAGTTCTTC. The complete variable domain, with remaining parts taken from reference TRBV7-9 and TRBJ2-1, reads DTGVSQNPRHKITKRGQNVTFRCDPISEHNRLYWYRQTLGQGPEFLTYFQNEAQLEKSRLLSDRFSAERPKGSFSTLEIQRTEQGDSAMYLCASSDYRGSYNEQFFGPGTRLTVL.

This clone showed up just a few times. An end of the junction differs from the germline gene, which may be a read error. This chain joins TRBV2 and TRBJ1-5; D is perhaps TRBD1 (6 bases). This CDR3 has 14 residues. In germline, CDR1 is SNHLY, CDR2 FYNNEI. The CDR3 loop reads CASCDWTDNQPQHF. The CDR3 coding sequence is TGTGCCAGCTGTGATTGGACAGACAATCAGCCCCAGCATTTT. The full variable domain, completed using reference TRBV2 and TRBJ1-5, is EPEVTQTPSHQVTQMGQEVILRCVPISNHLYFYWYRQILGQKVEFLVSFYNNEISEKSEIFDDQFSVERPDGSNFTLKIRSTKLEDSAMYFCASCDWTDNQPQHFGDGTRLSIL.

A single count supports this clone. The rearrangement uses TRBV27 and TRBJ1-1, with TRBD1 as a possible D gene (5 bases). CDR1 and CDR2 (germline): MNHEY, SMNVEV (reference sequence). V lost 6 bases to trimming and J lost 1 base, with 12 bases between them. This CDR3 is built from 14 residues. CDR3 region: CASRPDRANTEAFF. The CDR3 coding sequence is TGTGCCAGCAGGCCAGACAGAGCGAACACTGAAGCTTTCTTT.

The chain combines TRBV2 with TRBJ2-7; D is unresolved. Germline values: CDR1 SNHLY, CDR2 FYNNEI. The V and J ends lost 2 bases and 3 bases respectively, with 11 bases between them. The CDR3 is 14 residues long. In DNA form, the CDR3 reads TGTGCCAGCAGTGAAAGATCCCAGAACTACGAGCAGTACTTC. Amino acids: CASSERSQNYEQYF.

The rearrangement uses TRBV4-1 and TRBJ2-2; D not certain. This CDR3 is built from 16 residues. From germline, CDR1 is MGHRA and CDR2 YSYEKL. With 4 bases removed from V and 4 bases from J, the gap between germline ends came to 16 bases. CDR3 sequence reads: CASSPNGFSFTGELFF. Written as DNA, the CDR3 is TGCGCCAGCAGCCCAAACGGCTTCTCCTTCACCGGGGAGCTGTTTTTT.